This T cell receptor beta chain stems from a study of long-term antiretroviral therapy in people with HIV. They ran version v3.0 of the immunoSEQ assay at survey level. Clones were read by immunoSEQ multiplex PCR, and TCRdb kept only the in-frame ones, dropping some. Of roughly 40,000 clones listed, 65% to 90% were seen once; the top ten hold almost 4%. Trimming stripped 7 bases from V and 2 bases from J, with 9 bases between. This CDR3 contains 13 residues. CDR1 and CDR2 from the germline V gene are MDHEN and SYDVKM. Cryopreserved PBMC, at roughly 0.85-11 million per sample, were present before DNA extraction. Notes on the study in general: Pre-ART expanded TRB clones stayed dominant throughout, though often decreasing after ART. CDR3 lengths in HIV samples spanned a narrower range than controls.

Concerning this clone itself: The target antigen is unknown.

The chain employs TRBV28 and TRBJ2-1; D is unresolved. Sequencing used unsorted PBMCs, obtained just before starting antiretroviral therapy. This clonotype was sampled from a woman younger than 35 with HIV. The CDR3 is CASNRYTYNEQFF. The CDR3, as DNA: TGTGCCAGCAACCGATATACCTACAATGAGCAGTTCTTC.